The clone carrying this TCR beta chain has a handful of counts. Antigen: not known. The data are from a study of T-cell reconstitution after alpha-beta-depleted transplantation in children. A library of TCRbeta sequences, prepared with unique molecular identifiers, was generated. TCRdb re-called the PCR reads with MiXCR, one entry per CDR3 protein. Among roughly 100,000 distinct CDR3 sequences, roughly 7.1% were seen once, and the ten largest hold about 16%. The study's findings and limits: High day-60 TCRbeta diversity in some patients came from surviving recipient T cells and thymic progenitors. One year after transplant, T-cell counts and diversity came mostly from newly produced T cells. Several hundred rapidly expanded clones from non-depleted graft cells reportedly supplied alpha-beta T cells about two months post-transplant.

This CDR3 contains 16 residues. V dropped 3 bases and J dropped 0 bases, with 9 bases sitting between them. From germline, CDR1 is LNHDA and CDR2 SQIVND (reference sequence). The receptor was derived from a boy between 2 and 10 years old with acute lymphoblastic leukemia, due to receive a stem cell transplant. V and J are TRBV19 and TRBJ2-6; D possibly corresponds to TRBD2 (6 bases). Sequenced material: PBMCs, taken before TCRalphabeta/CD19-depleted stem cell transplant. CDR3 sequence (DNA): TGTGCCAGTAGTATCGTGGAGGGCTCTGGGGCCAACGTCCTGACTTTC. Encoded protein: CASSIVEGSGANVLTF.